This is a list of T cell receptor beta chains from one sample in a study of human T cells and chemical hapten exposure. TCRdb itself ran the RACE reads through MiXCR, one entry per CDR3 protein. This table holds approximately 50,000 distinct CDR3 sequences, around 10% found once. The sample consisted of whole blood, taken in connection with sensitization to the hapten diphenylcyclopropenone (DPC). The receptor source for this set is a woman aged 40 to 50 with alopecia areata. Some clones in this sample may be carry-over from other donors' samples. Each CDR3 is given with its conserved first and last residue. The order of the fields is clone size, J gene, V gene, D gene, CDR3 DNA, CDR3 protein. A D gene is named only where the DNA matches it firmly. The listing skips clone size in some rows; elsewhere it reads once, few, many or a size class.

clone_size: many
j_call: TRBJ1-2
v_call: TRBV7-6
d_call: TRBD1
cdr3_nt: TGTGCCAGCAGCTTTGGGACAGGGGCGCCCTACACCTTC
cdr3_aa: CASSFGTGAPYTF

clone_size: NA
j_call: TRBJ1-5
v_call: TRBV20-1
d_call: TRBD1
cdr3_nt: TGCAGTGCAAGACAGGGGGTTAATCAGCCCCAGCATTTT
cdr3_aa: CSARQGVNQPQHF

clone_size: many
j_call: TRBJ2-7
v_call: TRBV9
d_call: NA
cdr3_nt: TGTGCCAGCGCCGGCGGGCGGAGCTCCTACGAGCAGTACTTC
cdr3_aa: CASAGGRSSYEQYF

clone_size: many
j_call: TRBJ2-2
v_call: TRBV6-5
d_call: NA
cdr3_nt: TGTGCCAGCAGTGCTAAGACGGGGGAGCTGTTTTTT
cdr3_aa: CASSAKTGELFF

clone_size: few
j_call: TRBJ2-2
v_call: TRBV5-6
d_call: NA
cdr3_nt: TGTGCCAGCAGCTTGCTGAGGGCCGGGGAGCTGTTTTTT
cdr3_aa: CASSLLRAGELFF

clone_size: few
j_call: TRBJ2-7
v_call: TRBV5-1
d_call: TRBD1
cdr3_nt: TGCGCCAGCAGCGTCGGACAGGGGGCCTCCCCTATGGAGCAGTACTTC
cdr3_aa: CASSVGQGASPMEQYF

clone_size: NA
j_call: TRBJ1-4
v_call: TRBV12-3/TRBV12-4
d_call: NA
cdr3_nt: TGTGCCAGCAGTCCCCAAACGTTCAGGGGTAATGAAAAACTGTTTTTT
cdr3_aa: CASSPQTFRGNEKLFF

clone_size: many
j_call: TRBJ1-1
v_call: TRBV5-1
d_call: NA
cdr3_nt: TGCGCCAGCAGCTTCGGACAGCCGAACACTGAAGCTTTCTTT
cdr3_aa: CASSFGQPNTEAFF

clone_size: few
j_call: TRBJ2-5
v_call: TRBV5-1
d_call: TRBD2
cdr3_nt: TGCGCCAGCAGCTCCGGGACTAGCGCTTTACAAGAGACCCAGTACTTC
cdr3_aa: CASSSGTSALQETQYF

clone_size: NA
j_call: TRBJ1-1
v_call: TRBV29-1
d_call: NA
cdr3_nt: TGCAGCGTTGAAGTGGTCGGCACTGAAGCTTTCTTT
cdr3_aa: CSVEVVGTEAFF

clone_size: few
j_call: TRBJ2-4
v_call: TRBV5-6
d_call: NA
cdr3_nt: TGTGCCAGGATACACAACAGGGGTGGCGGGAAGGGTTTCGCCAAAAACATTCAGTACTTC
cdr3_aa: CARIHNRGGGKGFAKNIQYF

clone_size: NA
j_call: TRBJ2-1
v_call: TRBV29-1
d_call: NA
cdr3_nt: TGCAGCGTTGGGGCCCAGGTACGTGAGCAGTTCTTC
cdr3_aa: CSVGAQVREQFF

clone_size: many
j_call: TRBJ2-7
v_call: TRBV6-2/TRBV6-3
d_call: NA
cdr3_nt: TGTGCCAGCAGTTACGGTCCAGGAGCGGCACCCTACGAGCAGTACTTC
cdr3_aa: CASSYGPGAAPYEQYF

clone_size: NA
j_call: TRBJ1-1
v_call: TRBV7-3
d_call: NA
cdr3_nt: TGTGCCAGCAGCTCGACAGGATACACTGAAGCTTTCTTT
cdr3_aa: CASSSTGYTEAFF

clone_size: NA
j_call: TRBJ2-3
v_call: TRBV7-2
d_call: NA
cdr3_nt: TGTGCCAGCAGCTCGGCTTACGTCGTGGATACGCAGTATTTT
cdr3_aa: CASSSAYVVDTQYF

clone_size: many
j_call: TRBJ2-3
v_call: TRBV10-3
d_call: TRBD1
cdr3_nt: TGTGCCATCACCGGGACAGGGGGCACAGATACGCAGTATTTT
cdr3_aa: CAITGTGGTDTQYF

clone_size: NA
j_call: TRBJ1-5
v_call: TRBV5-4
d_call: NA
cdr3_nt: TGTGCCAGCAGCTTGGGGCAGGGTCCCAATCAGCCCCATCATTTT
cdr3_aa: CASSLGQGPNQPHHF

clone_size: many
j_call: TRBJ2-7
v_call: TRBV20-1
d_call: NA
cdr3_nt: TGCAGTGCTAGAGGGGATCGAGGGACCGAGCAGTACTTC
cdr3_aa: CSARGDRGTEQYF

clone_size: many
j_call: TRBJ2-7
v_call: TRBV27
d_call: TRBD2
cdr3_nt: TGTGCCAGCAGTTTATTTCCGCGGGGGGAATCCTACGAGCAGTACTTC
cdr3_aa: CASSLFPRGESYEQYF

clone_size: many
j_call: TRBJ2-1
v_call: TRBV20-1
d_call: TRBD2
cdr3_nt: TGCAGTGCTAGGCCGACTAGCGGGGGGACGTACAATGAGCAGTTCTTC
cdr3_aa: CSARPTSGGTYNEQFF

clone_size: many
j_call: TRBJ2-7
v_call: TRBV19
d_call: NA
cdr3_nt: TGTGCCAGTGCAACGGGACCCTCCTACGAGCAGTACTTC
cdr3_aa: CASATGPSYEQYF

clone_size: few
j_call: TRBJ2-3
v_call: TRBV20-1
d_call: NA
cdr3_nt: TGCAGTGCTCCGGAGATGACGGGGGACACGCAGTATTTT
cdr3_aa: CSAPEMTGDTQYF

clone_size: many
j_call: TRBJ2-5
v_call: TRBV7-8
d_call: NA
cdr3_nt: TGTGCCAGCAGCTTATTGGTCGGCGGGACAATGGAGACCCAGTACTTC
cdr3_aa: CASSLLVGGTMETQYF

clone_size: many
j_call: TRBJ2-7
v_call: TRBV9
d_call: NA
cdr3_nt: TGTGCCAGCAGCGTAGGGGTAGGGCCCTACGAGCAGTACTTC
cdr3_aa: CASSVGVGPYEQYF

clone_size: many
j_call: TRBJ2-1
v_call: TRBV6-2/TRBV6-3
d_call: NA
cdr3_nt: TGTGCCAGCAGTTACCGCGGGTCAGGGGTCTACAATGAGCAGTTCTTC
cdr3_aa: CASSYRGSGVYNEQFF

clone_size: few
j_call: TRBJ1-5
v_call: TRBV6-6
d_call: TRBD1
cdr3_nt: TGTGCCAGCAGTTCGAGACAGGGATCGGGCAATCAGCCCCAGCATTTT
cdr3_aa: CASSSRQGSGNQPQHF

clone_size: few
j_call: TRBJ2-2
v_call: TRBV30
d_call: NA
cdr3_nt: TGTGCCTGGACCAACAGGGCCAACACCGGGGAGCTGTTTTTT
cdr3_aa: CAWTNRANTGELFF

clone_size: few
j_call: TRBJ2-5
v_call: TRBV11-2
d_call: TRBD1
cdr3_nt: TGTGCCAGCAGCCCCCAAGGGACAGGGAAGTATCAAGAGACCCAGTACTTC
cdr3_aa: CASSPQGTGKYQETQYF

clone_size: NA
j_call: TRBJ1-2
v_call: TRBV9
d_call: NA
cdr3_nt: TGTGCCAGCAGCCCCAGAGACGGCTATGGCTACACCTTC
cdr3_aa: CASSPRDGYGYTF

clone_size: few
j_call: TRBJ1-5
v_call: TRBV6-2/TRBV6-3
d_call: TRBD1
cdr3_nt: TGTGCCAGCAGCCCGATCGGACAGGGCTTCGGCAATCAGCCCCAGCATTTT
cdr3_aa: CASSPIGQGFGNQPQHF

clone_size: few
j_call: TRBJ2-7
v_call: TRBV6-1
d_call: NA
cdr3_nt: TGTGCCAGCAGTCTAGAGTGGAGCTCCTACGAGCAGTACTTC
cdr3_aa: CASSLEWSSYEQYF

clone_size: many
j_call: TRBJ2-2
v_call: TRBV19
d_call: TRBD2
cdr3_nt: TGTGCCAGTAGTAGCGGGGGGTATAACACCGGGGAGCTGTTTTTT
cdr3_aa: CASSSGGYNTGELFF

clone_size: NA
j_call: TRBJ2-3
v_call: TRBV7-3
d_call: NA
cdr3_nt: TGTGCCAGCAGCTTTGGGACTCTCCCCGATACGCAGTATTTT
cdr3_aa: CASSFGTLPDTQYF

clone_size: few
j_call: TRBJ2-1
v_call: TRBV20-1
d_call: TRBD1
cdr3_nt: TGCAGTGCTAGCGGACAGGGGGTTGAGGATGAGCAGTTCTTC
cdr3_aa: CSASGQGVEDEQFF

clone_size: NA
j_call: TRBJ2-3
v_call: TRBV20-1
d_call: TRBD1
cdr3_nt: TGCAGTGCTAGAGGAAGACCTTCCCAGGGGGACACAGATACGCAGTATTTT
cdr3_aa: CSARGRPSQGDTDTQYF

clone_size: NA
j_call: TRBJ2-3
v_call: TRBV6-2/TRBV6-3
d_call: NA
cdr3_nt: TGTGCCAGCAGTGCGGGACTCCCCTCGGGTCATACGCAGTATTTT
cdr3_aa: CASSAGLPSGHTQYF

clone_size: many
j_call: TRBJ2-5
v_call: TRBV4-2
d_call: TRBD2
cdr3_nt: TGTGCCAGCAGCCCATCCACTAGCGGCCAAGAGACCCAGTACTTC
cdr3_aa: CASSPSTSGQETQYF